Reported below is one T cell receptor beta chain. Its antigen is as yet unknown. This CDR3 is 14 amino acids long. Germline CDR1 is MDHEN and CDR2 is SYDVKM. Trimming at V came to 5 bases and at J to 3 bases, leaving 5 bases not matched to a gene. This record belongs to a study of shared clonotypes between healthy human individuals. Across the whole study: The donor pool was made up of two women and three men aged 18 to 49. Study observations and caveats: Naive subsets tended to show greater estimated richness than memory subsets. Several donors had about 5.1% of their naive CD4 clonotypes in common.

Profiling relied on immunoSEQ multiplex PCR, and the TCRdb table lists in-frame clones only, not all of them. The table includes 2.5 million or so clones, just over 90% detected once. Donation came from healthy HIV-negative adults that had no recent acute infections or vaccinations. This chain connects TRBV28 to TRBJ1-2, with 8 bases fitting TRBD1. This clonotype was obtained from a man in his late teens or twenties in good health. Sequencing was performed on naive CD4+ T cells sorted from blood. Subset here: CD45RA+ positively selected. CDR3 in amino acids: CASSLGQGDYGYTF. The DNA for the CDR3 is TGTGCCAGCAGTCTAGGACAGGGCGACTATGGCTACACCTTC.